This T cell receptor (beta chain) originates from a study of T-cell memory formation after mild COVID-19. About the research overall: TCR clusters were largely donor specific.

A remark on this clonotype: Its antigen is not known.

Germline-derived CDR1 and CDR2 are KGHDR and SFDVKD. The CDR3 runs to 17 residues. The junction had 10 bases not matched to a gene; V was cut back by 4 bases and J by 0 bases. Findings and limits, study-wide: Prior to infection, memory already included some responding clones, suggesting cross-reactive memory joined. Among clones contracting day 15 to 85, CD4/CD8 was balanced, whereas later expanders leaned CD4+. The main location of contracting CD4+ clones was CM and EM, and that of contracting CD8+ clones was EMRA.

TCRdb called the 5' RACE reads again in MiXCR, with one record for every CDR3 protein. The sample has roughly 550,000 distinct CDR3 sequences; roughly 20% are singletons. The chain employs TRBV24-1 and TRBJ2-5; 7 nucleotides line up with TRBD1. What was sequenced was PBMCs or a T cell subset sorted from them (not recorded which). The receptor was isolated from an adult woman who had mild COVID-19 (a few samples of this study predate the infection). Cell type and time point are not known. The CDR3, as DNA: TGTGCCACCAGTGACCACGTCGGACAGGCAGACCAAGAGACCCAGTACTTC. Amino acid sequence: CATSDHVGQADQETQYF.